Reported below is one T cell receptor beta chain. Its antigen is unidentified. The junction does not match germline at one end; this may be a read error. The sample is drawn from a study of blood T cells in healthy people across ages. Whole-study findings and limits: In older individuals, TCR beta diversity per million T cells was lower, falling roughly linearly with age.

Through a sample-barcoded 5' primer and a J-beta primer mix, a second PCR was run for roughly 6 to 11 cycles. One entry per CDR3 protein results from TCRdb running MiXCR on the 5' RACE reads. The data show more than 650,000 distinct CDR3 sequences, about 53% seen once. The CDR3 extends over 14 amino acids. The germline gives CDR1 MDHEN, CDR2 SYDVKM. Sequencing was carried out using blood. The chain couples TRBV28 to TRBJ2-7, with a weak D call TRBD2 (6 bases). The TCR was taken from a man of 80 years or more in good health. In nucleotides, the CDR3 is TGTGCCAGCAGTTCCGCTAGCGTAGACGACGAGCGGTACTTC. It codes for CASSSASVDDERYF.